In this sample, the clone carrying this T cell receptor beta chain turned up a few times. Antigen specificity is unknown. The data originate from a study of cytomegalovirus exposure and HLA in healthy donors. Across the study: One earlier analysis, a look at about 179 million T cells, found about 100 million unique TCR beta sequences.

Germline V gene sequence: CDR1 SNHLY, CDR2 FYNNEI. Trimming removed 4 bases from V and 2 bases from J; junction bases left unmatched: 5. This CDR3 has 15 residues. General study points: Specific recognition of CMV antigens was confirmed in vitro for a few chains (all CMV-associated). For most TCR sequences rarity was the rule, although some public TCRs occurred in many donors.

With 60 Vbeta and 13 Jbeta primers, the PCR was carried out. Repertoires were generated with immunoSEQ multiplex PCR, while TCRdb's copy carries only in-frame clones and drops some. This table holds over 100,000 clones, about 70% found once. Each donor's status was that of a healthy bone marrow donor. Sequencing input: PBMCs. This sequence was found in a woman aged 30 to 39 in good health and CMV-seronegative. V is TRBV2 and J is TRBJ2-1, with 7 bases fitting TRBD2. The CDR3 DNA sequence: TGTGCCAGCAGTGTTGCGGGAGAGGCCTACAATGAGCAGTTCTTC. Encoded protein: CASSVAGEAYNEQFF.